One sample yielded the 20 T cell receptor beta chains listed below, sequenced in a study of beta chain features in type 1 diabetes. Findings and limits, study-wide: The study found moderately but significantly shorter TCRB CDR3s in all four CD4+ subsets of Type 1 diabetes patients.

Expressed TCRB transcripts were sequenced after all isolated RNA was converted to cDNA. This table comes from immunoSEQ multiplex PCR, and its TCRdb copy is limited to in-frame clones, with some not included. The table lists 600,000 to 700,000 clones, under 15% of them singletons. No antigens are known for them. Sample: naive CD4+ T cells from blood. These receptors all come from a man aged 25 to 40 with type 1 diabetes.

The V call is TRBV14, the J call TRBJ1-2, with a possible D match to TRBD1 (5 bases). This CDR3 is built from 15 residues. Deletions cut 0 bases from V and 6 bases from J, with 14 bases between. The germline V gene encodes CDR1 SGHDN and CDR2 FVKESK. The CDR3 sequence: CASSQDWDGPNGYTF. CDR3 nucleotides: TGTGCCAGCAGCCAAGACTGGGACGGACCGAATGGCTACACCTTC.

This clone was seen only a few times. This chain joins TRBV30 and TRBJ1-6, with 9 positions matching TRBD1. This CDR3 contains 14 residues. Unmatched junction bases numbered 7, after V lost 4 bases and J lost 9 bases. The germline V gene has CDR1 GTSNPN and CDR2 SVGIG (reference sequence). CDR3 nucleotides: TGTGCCTGGATTCCGGGACAGGGAATTTCACCCCTCCACTTT. Translating it yields CAWIPGQGISPLHF.

This clone was recorded a few times. The chain has TRBV19 and TRBJ1-6; 7 bases align to TRBD1. V lost 5 bases to trimming and J lost 5 bases; unmatched junction nucleotides: 3. This CDR3 comprises 14 residues. The germline V gene has CDR1 LNHDA and CDR2 SQIVND (reference sequence). The CDR3 bases are TGTGCCAGTAGTGGGACAGCGAATAATTCACCCCTCCACTTT. Translation gives CASSGTANNSPLHF.

Details on this clone: Other DNA sequences in the sample encode the same CDR3. The chain joins TRBV29-1 to TRBJ1-2; D is possibly TRBD1 (6 bases). Trimming removed 4 bases at V and 4 bases at J, with 7 bases between. CDR3 size: 11 residues. CDR1 and CDR2 from the germline V gene are SQVTM and ANQGSEA. This CDR3 reads CSVGGGYGYTF. The CDR3 nucleotides are TGCAGCGTTGGAGGGGGCTATGGCTACACCTTC.

This sequence joins TRBV5-4 and TRBJ2-3; D is uncertain. This CDR3 comprises 14 residues. Germline V lookup: CDR1 SGHNT, CDR2 YYREEE (reference sequence). V gave up 2 bases and J gave up 0 bases, with 7 bases separating them. CDR3 loop: CASSFEPSTDTQYF. The CDR3 DNA is TGTGCCAGCAGCTTTGAACCCAGCACAGATACGCAGTATTTT.

This clone appeared a few times. The chain combines TRBV7-3 with TRBJ2-1, with TRBD2 matching over 7 bases. The trim removed 3 bases at V and 5 bases at J, leaving 10 bases unmatched. This CDR3 contains 16 residues. Germline values: CDR1 SGHTA, CDR2 FQGTGA. The CDR3 region has the DNA TGTGCCAGCAGCTTGTCAAGAACTAGCGCGAACAATGAGCAGTTCTTC. Translating it yields CASSLSRTSANNEQFF.

This clone has only a few counts. The rearrangement links TRBV7-2 to TRBJ1-1; D may be TRBD1 (6 bases). Germline lookup yields CDR1 SGHTA and CDR2 FQGNSA. This CDR3 has 16 residues. V lost 7 bases and J lost 0, with 18 bases in between. The CDR3 loop reads CASTVGGAGMNTEAFF. The CDR3, as DNA: TGTGCCAGCACCGTAGGGGGAGCGGGGATGAACACTGAAGCTTTCTTT.

The sample holds one count of this clone. V and J are TRBV5-6 and TRBJ1-5, with TRBD1 as a possible D gene (5 bases). The V end lost 4 bases, the J end lost 0 bases, and 8 bases lay between the germline ends. From germline, CDR1 is SGHDT and CDR2 YYEEEE. The CDR3 extends over 14 amino acids. The CDR3 protein is CASSRRGSNQPQHF. The CDR3 DNA reads TGTGCCAGCAGCCGAAGGGGTAGCAATCAGCCCCAGCATTTT.

The chain joins TRBV6-5 to TRBJ1-5; 7 bases align to TRBD1. Trimming cost V 10 bases and J 5 bases; bases outside gene matches: 14. Germline V lookup: CDR1 MNHEY, CDR2 SVGAGI. The CDR3 is made up of 15 amino acids. The CDR3 sequence is CATRQGDSSYQPQHF. CDR3 sequence (DNA): TGTGCCACCCGGCAAGGGGACAGCTCTTATCAGCCCCAGCATTTT.

The chain couples TRBV19 to TRBJ2-7, with 10 bases matching TRBD1. Losses at the gene ends were 9 bases for V and 0 bases for J; bases not matched to a gene: 11. The germline CDR1 and CDR2 sequences are LNHDA and SQIVND (reference sequence). The CDR3 is 16 residues long. CDR3 in amino acids: CASRDRGGSGSYEQYF. CDR3 in DNA: TGTGCCAGCCGGGACAGGGGAGGGTCGGGCTCCTACGAGCAGTACTTC. The full variable domain, with the rest looked up from reference TRBV19 and TRBJ2-7, is DGGITQSPKYLFRKEGQNVTLSCEQNLNHDAMYWYRQDPGQGLRLIYYSQIVNDFQKGDIAEGYSVSREKKESFPLTVTSAQKNPTAFYLCASRDRGGSGSYEQYFGPGTRLTVT.

The chain uses TRBV1 and TRBJ1-2. TRBV1 is classified as a pseudogene. CDR3 length equals 14 residues. The CDR3 protein is CTSSQDVGNYGYTF. The DNA for the CDR3 is TGCACCAGCAGCCAAGATGTGGGGAACTATGGCTACACCTTC.

As DNA, the CDR3 is TGCAGTGCAAGACAGGGAGGCGGCTACACCTTC. Its translation is CSARQGGGYTF. The J gene is TRBJ1-2, the V gene TRBV20-1; TRBD1 matches at 7 bases. The CDR3 consists of 11 residues. The germline V gene has CDR1 DFQATT and CDR2 SNEGSKA (reference sequence). V lost 6 bases, J lost 8 bases, and 6 bases stayed unmatched.

The rearrangement uses TRBV4-3 and TRBJ1-5; D gene unclear. Germline V gives CDR1 LGHNA, CDR2 YSLEER. The ends were cut back, 1 base at V and 4 bases at J, with 8 bases in the middle. The CDR3 has 14 residues. As DNA, the CDR3 is TGCGCCAGCAGCCAAGTTACAGCTAATCAGCCCCAGCATTTT. As protein: CASSQVTANQPQHF.

The genes are TRBV2 and TRBJ2-7; D uncertain. Between the trimmed V and J ends, which lost 5 bases and 2 bases, there was a span of 16 bases. This CDR3 spans 15 amino acids. Germline CDR1 is SNHLY and CDR2 is FYNNEI. The CDR3 loop reads CASSTRLTRTYEQYF. The CDR3 bases are TGTGCCAGCAGTACACGACTTACTCGGACCTACGAGCAGTACTTC.

Only a few counts were recorded for this clone. This chain joins TRBV18 and TRBJ1-3, with D hard to call. Germline values: CDR1 KGHSH, CDR2 LQKENI. This CDR3 spans 12 amino acids. V was clipped by 6 bases and J by 0 bases, with 3 bases between them. The CDR3 DNA is TGTGCCAGCTCCCGCTCTGGAAACACCATATATTTT. Amino acid sequence: CASSRSGNTIYF.

In its sample, this clone was seen a few times. The chain has TRBV4-2 and TRBJ2-5; 14 nucleotides match TRBD2. CDR1 LGHNA and CDR2 YNFKEQ come from the germline V gene. J gave up 0 bases and V 4 bases, and 10 bases lay outside the gene matches. CDR3 length: 19 amino acids. The CDR3 protein is CASSLSGGLAGGYQETQYF. CDR3 coding DNA: TGTGCCAGCAGCCTATCAGGAGGACTAGCGGGGGGTTACCAAGAGACCCAGTACTTC.

The chain combines TRBV6-5 with TRBJ1-6; TRBD1 might be the D (6 bases). With 5 bases removed from V and 3 bases from J, the gap between germline ends came to 8 bases. CDR1 and CDR2 (germline): MNHEY, SVGAGI. The CDR3 is made up of 14 amino acids. CDR3 region: CASSQTGYNSPLHF. The CDR3 coding sequence is TGTGCCAGCAGTCAGACAGGCTATAATTCACCCCTCCACTTT.

The chain uses TRBV10-3 and TRBJ1-6; D not resolved. Germline V gene lookup returns CDR1 ENHRY and CDR2 SYGVKD. This CDR3 has 13 residues. V was trimmed by 7 bases and J by 7 bases, leaving 11 bases between them. CDR3: CAIMDGRNSPLHF. For the CDR3, the DNA is TGTGCCATCATGGACGGAAGGAATTCACCCCTCCACTTT.

This clone appeared a few times. The chain combines TRBV30 with TRBJ2-7; 9 nucleotides match TRBD1. The CDR3 has 16 amino acids. With V trimmed by 4 bases and J by 1 base, 11 bases remained unmatched. Germline V lookup: CDR1 GTSNPN, CDR2 SVGIG (reference sequence). Here the CDR3 reads CAWNGVDRGISYEQYF. The CDR3 region has the DNA TGTGCCTGGAACGGGGTCGACAGGGGGATATCCTACGAGCAGTACTTC.

This clone came up once. V usage is TRBV29-1 and J usage is TRBJ1-3; a weak D match, TRBD1 (6 bases). CDR3 length: 14 residues. Germline loops: CDR1 SQVTM, CDR2 ANQGSEA. Trimming stripped 4 bases from V and 6 bases from J, with 16 bases between. The CDR3 DNA is TGCAGCGTTGCAAGAGGGGGGGCTATAAACACCATATATTTT. The encoded protein is CSVARGGAINTIYF.